One T cell receptor beta chain is described in this entry. This entry is derived from a study of blood T cell repertoires in COVID-19. Study at large: Whether acute or convalescent, the COVID-19 samples came from the United States, Italy and Spain. In each case, the material was cDNA or gDNA derived from T cells, B-cell-depleted T cells, or PBMCs.

The CDR3 has 13 amino acids. Trimming at V came to 4 bases and at J to 3 bases, leaving 4 bases not matched to a gene. Germline values: CDR1 SGHRS, CDR2 YFSETQ. Clinical history reported by participants formed the basis on which cohorts were assigned. Per the original methods: Cell counts per sample came from amplifying reference gene primers. Only in-frame clones appear in the TCRdb table, and some are missing; sequencing was by immunoSEQ multiplex PCR. D and trimming were read from the DNA, whereas the V and J calls and clone size are those reported in that table. The table lists about 150,000 clones, less than 90% of them singletons.

The rearrangement joins TRBV5-1 to TRBJ2-7; 7 bases agree with TRBD2. The specimen was PBMCs or T cells enriched from blood (not recorded which). This TCR was recovered from a woman in her 50s who had recovered from COVID-19. CDR3 coding DNA: TGCGCCAGCAGCGAAACTAGCGTCTACGAGCAGTACTTC. Its translation is CASSETSVYEQYF.